This T cell receptor (beta chain) was observed in a study of radiotherapy plus CTLA-4 blockade in lung cancer. Assay used: immunoSEQ multiplex PCR; TCRdb lists only in-frame clones, some missing. The sample lists around 63,000 clones, 65% to 85% occurring once. This TCR came from a human donor with non-small cell lung cancer whose response to radiotherapy plus ipilimumab could not be evaluated. Some clones in this sample may be carry-over from other donors' samples. The starting material was peripheral blood, obtained from a patient treated with radiotherapy plus ipilimumab.

The CDR3 region is CASTSGANVLTF. The CDR3 coding sequence is TGTGCCAGCACCAGTGGGGCCAACGTCCTGACTTTC. The chain uses TRBV27 and TRBJ2-6; unclear D gene. The CDR3 extends over 12 amino acids. Trimming pared 7 bases from V and 3 bases from J, leaving 4 bases between. The germline V gene has CDR1 MNHEY and CDR2 SMNVEV (reference sequence).